These 31 T cell receptor beta chains were all obtained from the same sample, sequenced in a study of cytomegalovirus exposure and HLA in healthy donors. PCR employed 60 Vbeta and 13 Jbeta primers. TCRdb's copy holds only in-frame clones and misses some; the assay was immunoSEQ multiplex PCR. The sample holds 80,000 or so clones, approximately 60% seen once. Specimen: PBMCs. The receptors here all came from a male donor in good health and CMV-seropositive.

The chain employs TRBV4-1 and TRBJ1-2; the D is unclear. Germline CDR1 reads MGHRA; CDR2 reads YSYEKL. V lost 0 bases, J lost 2 bases, and 10 bases lay in between. The CDR3 runs 15 residues. CDR3 bases: TGCGCCAGCAGCCAAGATACATTCTTGAACTATGGCTACACCTTC. Translation gives CASSQDTFLNYGYTF.

V gene TRBV10-1 combines with J gene TRBJ1-5, with D unclear. Germline V gives CDR1 WNHNN, CDR2 SYGVQD (reference sequence). V lost 6 bases and J lost 5, with 11 bases in between. CDR3 length: 13 amino acids. This CDR3 is CASSAEEDQPQHF. CDR3 nucleotides: TGCGCCAGCAGCGCAGAGGAGGATCAGCCCCAGCATTTT.

The rearrangement joins TRBV21-1 to TRBJ1-4. TRBV21-1 is labeled a pseudogene. CDR3 length: 17 amino acids. This chain's CDR3 is CASSNEGDEATNEKLFF. CDR3 bases: TGTGCCAGCAGCAACGAGGGTGACGAGGCAACTAATGAAAAACTGTTTTTT.

This clone appeared a single time. CDR3 DNA sequence: TGTGCCAGCAGTAGGAGGACGGATACGCAGTATTTT. Amino acids: CASSRRTDTQYF. The rearrangement uses TRBV6-1 and TRBJ2-3; possible D gene TRBD2, 5 bases. Germline values: CDR1 MNHNS, CDR2 SASEGT. Deletions cut 5 bases from V and 6 bases from J, with 9 bases between. The CDR3 spans 12 residues.

The chain links TRBV6-1 to TRBJ1-5; D perhaps matches TRBD1 (5 bases). V was trimmed by 6 bases and J by 7 bases, leaving 13 bases between them. The CDR3 is 13 residues long. CDR1 and CDR2 (germline): MNHNS, SASEGT. CDR3 region: CASRDDSSQPQHF. CDR3 DNA: TGTGCCAGCAGAGATGACAGTTCCCAGCCCCAGCATTTT.

The rearrangement uses TRBV6-5 and TRBJ1-1; tentative D call: TRBD1 (6 bases). Germline CDR1 reads MNHEY; CDR2 reads SVGAGI. Trimming stripped 5 bases from V and 8 bases from J, with 21 bases between. This CDR3 is built from 15 residues. CDR3 sequence (DNA): TGTGCCAGCAGTCCCCGTTGGGAGGGGGGGGGAGAAGCTTTCTTT. It codes for CASSPRWEGGGEAFF.

The chain carries TRBV11-2 and TRBJ2-7, with a possible D match to TRBD1 (5 bases). V lost 0 bases, J lost 2 bases, and 8 bases lay in between. The length of the CDR3 is 14 residues. CDR1 SGHAT and CDR2 FQNNGV come from the germline V gene. CDR3 residues: CASSLDGHPYEQYF. The CDR3 DNA is TGTGCCAGCAGCTTAGATGGACATCCCTACGAGCAGTACTTC.

The chain has TRBV29-1 and TRBJ2-1; 9 bases map to TRBD2. Germline CDR1 and CDR2: SQVTM and ANQGSEA. Germline trimming cut 4 bases from V and 7 bases from J; bases unmatched to any gene: 8. This CDR3 has 14 amino acids. CDR3: CSVGAGGPENEQFF. The CDR3 DNA sequence: TGCAGCGTTGGGGCGGGAGGGCCTGAAAATGAGCAGTTCTTC.

The chain recombines TRBV6-1 with TRBJ2-3, with a possible D match to TRBD2 (5 bases). Germline CDR1 reads MNHNS; CDR2 reads SASEGT. Trimming removed 6 bases from V and 2 bases from J, with 15 bases in between. The CDR3 totals 15 residues. The CDR3 coding sequence is TGTGCCAGCAGGTGGGGTAGCGAGATCACAGATACGCAGTATTTT. Protein sequence: CASRWGSEITDTQYF.

The chain has TRBV5-6 and TRBJ2-7; 8 bases fit TRBD1. The CDR3 consists of 14 residues. With 4 bases clipped from V and 3 bases from J, the junction kept 6 bases outside the gene matches. Germline values: CDR1 SGHDT, CDR2 YYEEEE. The CDR3 DNA reads TGTGCCAGCAGCGGGACAGGAGCATACTACGAGCAGTACTTC. Its protein product is CASSGTGAYYEQYF.

This clone was detected only a few times. The chain combines TRBV5-4 with TRBJ2-7; 8 nucleotides line up with TRBD1. The germline CDR1 and CDR2 sequences are SGHNT and YYREEE (reference sequence). Trimming at V came to 4 bases and at J to 11 bases, leaving 14 bases not matched to a gene. This CDR3 comprises 14 residues. CDR3 residues: CASSTRTGLGGEYF. CDR3 DNA: TGTGCCAGCAGCACCAGGACAGGGCTCGGTGGAGAGTACTTC.

V is TRBV14 and J is TRBJ2-2; tentatively, D is TRBD1 (5 bases). The V gene lost 0 bases and the J gene lost 7 bases, with 12 bases spanning the gap. CDR3 length: 15 residues. Germline V lookup: CDR1 SGHDN, CDR2 FVKESK. DNA of the CDR3: TGTGCCAGCAGCCAAGATAGCAGGGCCTACGGGGAGCTGTTTTTT. It specifies CASSQDSRAYGELFF. Filled out from reference TRBV14 and TRBJ2-2, the complete variable domain reads EAGVTQFPSHSVIEKGQTVTLRCDPISGHDNLYWYRRVMGKEIKFLLHFVKESKQDESGMPNNRFLAERTGGTYSTLKVQPAELEDSGVYFCASSQDSRAYGELFFGEGSRLTVL.

The CDR3 DNA sequence: TGTGCCAGCAGCCAAGGGCTAGCGGGACACACCGGGGAGCTGTTTTTT. Its translation: CASSQGLAGHTGELFF. The J gene is TRBJ2-2, the V gene TRBV13, with 9 bases identical to TRBD2. This CDR3 spans 16 amino acids. The ends lost 5 bases at V and 3 bases at J; junction bases unmatched: 7. Germline V gene lookup returns CDR1 PRHDT and CDR2 FYEKMQ (reference sequence).

There are a few counts of this clone. This sequence joins TRBV6-6 and TRBJ2-7, with TRBD1 identical over 8 bases. After removal of 6 bases from V and 4 bases from J, the junction contained 8 bases not matched to a gene. This CDR3 is 14 amino acids long. Per the germline V gene, CDR1 is MNHNY and CDR2 is SVGAGI (reference sequence). CDR3 region: CASRHRGYGYEQYF. The CDR3 DNA sequence: TGTGCCAGCAGACACAGGGGGTACGGGTACGAGCAGTACTTC.

The gene calls are TRBV2 and TRBJ2-5, with D perhaps matching TRBD1 (6 bases). The CDR3 has 15 amino acids. V lost 7 bases, J lost 1 base, and 16 bases lay in between. Per the germline V gene, CDR1 is SNHLY and CDR2 is FYNNEI. This chain's CDR3 is CASTQGRGSQETQYF. CDR3 DNA: TGTGCCAGCACCCAGGGGCGTGGTAGCCAAGAGACCCAGTACTTC.

The gene calls are TRBV5-6 and TRBJ1-2; a possible D gene is TRBD1 (6 bases). V shed 4 bases and J shed 7 bases, with 23 bases lying between them. CDR3 length: 16 amino acids. CDR1 and CDR2 from the germline V gene are SGHDT and YYEEEE. CDR3 coding DNA: TGTGCCAGCAGCATGACCCCGGGGGCGCGCGGGGGTGGCTACACCTTC. Translating gives CASSMTPGARGGGYTF.

J is TRBJ2-5 and V is TRBV5-8; D remains unclear. The CDR3 has 12 amino acids. V lost 0 bases and J 4 bases, leaving 4 bases between the germline ends. Germline CDR1 SGHTS, CDR2 YDEGEE. In DNA form, the CDR3 reads TGTGCCAGCAGCTTGGCGAGAGAGACCCAGTACTTC. It codes for CASSLARETQYF.

This clone has only a few counts. V gene TRBV11-2 combines with J gene TRBJ2-3; the D is unclear. Deletions cut 0 bases from V and 1 base from J, with 8 bases between. The CDR3 length is 15 residues. Per the germline V gene, CDR1 is SGHAT and CDR2 is FQNNGV. This CDR3 is CASSLDFSGTDTQYF. CDR3 coding DNA: TGTGCCAGCAGCTTAGATTTCAGTGGCACAGATACGCAGTATTTT.

The rearrangement uses TRBV5-4 and TRBJ2-1; D might be TRBD2 (6 bases). Between the trimmed V and J ends, which lost 3 bases and 3 bases, there was a span of 19 bases. The germline gives CDR1 SGHNT, CDR2 YYREEE (reference sequence). The CDR3 is made up of 17 amino acids. The CDR3 sequence: CASSSRSGPGDYNEQFF. DNA for the CDR3: TGTGCCAGCAGCTCAAGAAGCGGCCCGGGAGACTACAATGAGCAGTTCTTC.

The chain employs TRBV5-1 and TRBJ2-1; the match to TRBD2 covers 14 bases. The CDR3 loop spans 16 amino acids. Looked up from germline, CDR1 is SGHRS and CDR2 is YFSETQ. V was clipped by 3 bases and J by 8 bases; unmatched bases: 7. The CDR3 sequence is CASSSGGTSGSYEQFF. DNA for the CDR3: TGCGCCAGCAGCTCTGGTGGGACTAGCGGGAGTTATGAGCAGTTCTTC.

The chain has TRBV15 and TRBJ2-7; D possibly corresponds to TRBD2 (5 bases). V lost 3 bases, J lost 4 bases, and 10 bases lay in between. The CDR3 consists of 13 residues. Germline-derived CDR1 and CDR2 are LNHNV and YYDKDF (reference sequence). CDR3: CATSSLGAYEQYF. The CDR3 DNA sequence: TGTGCCACCAGCAGCCTGGGAGCTTACGAGCAGTACTTC.

The V and J genes are TRBV4-2 and TRBJ2-7, with TRBD2 matching 8 bases. The V gene end was trimmed by 0 bases and the J gene end by 4 bases; junction bases not matched to a gene: 5. The germline V gene encodes CDR1 LGHNA and CDR2 YNFKEQ. The CDR3 sequence is 15 residues long. CDR3 protein: CASSQDREGPYEQYF. The CDR3 nucleotides are TGTGCCAGCAGCCAAGACCGGGAGGGCCCTTACGAGCAGTACTTC.

The table lists this clone with a count of one. The chain uses TRBV29-1 and TRBJ2-1; 7 nucleotides align to TRBD1. Trimming removed 4 bases from V and 0 bases from J; junction bases left unmatched: 12. Germline lookup yields CDR1 SQVTM and CDR2 ANQGSEA. There are 17 residues in the CDR3. Written as DNA, the CDR3 is TGCAGCGTTGTGATACAACAAAACAGGGGCTCCTACAATGAGCAGTTCTTC. This sequence encodes CSVVIQQNRGSYNEQFF.

V gene TRBV30 combines with J gene TRBJ1-5, with D tentatively TRBD1 (5 bases). Germline CDR1 and CDR2: GTSNPN and SVGIG (reference sequence). CDR3 length: 13 amino acids. V was shortened by 2 bases and J by 6 bases, with 11 bases between the two germline ends. Here the CDR3 DNA reads TGTGCCTGGAGTATAGGGGCCGTTCAGCCCCAGCATTTT. Its protein is CAWSIGAVQPQHF.

This chain links TRBV27 with TRBJ2-1, with TRBD2 matching over 13 bases. The CDR3 contains 16 residues. Germline V gene lookup returns CDR1 MNHEY and CDR2 SMNVEV (reference sequence). Trimming cost V 6 bases and J 9 bases; bases outside gene matches: 11. Here the CDR3 DNA reads TGTGCCAGCAGGGGGACTAGCGGGATCCCCGGCAGTGAGCAGTTCTTC. Protein: CASRGTSGIPGSEQFF.

The chain joins TRBV5-1 to TRBJ1-1; perhaps TRBD1 as D (5 bases). V was trimmed by 2 bases and J by 5 bases, leaving 16 bases between them. Germline CDR1 SGHRS, CDR2 YFSETQ. The CDR3 has 15 amino acids. The CDR3 nucleotides are TGCGCCAGCAGCTTTGGGTTGGTTGGGGGGACTGAAGCTTTCTTT. Its translation: CASSFGLVGGTEAFF. Based on the CDR3 plus reference TRBV5-1 and TRBJ1-1, the full variable domain is KAGVTQTPRYLIKTRGQQVTLSCSPISGHRSVSWYQQTPGQGLQFLFEYFSETQRNKGNFPGRFSGRQFSNSRSEMNVSTLELGDSALYLCASSFGLVGGTEAFFGQGTRLTVV.

This clone was seen a handful of times. The chain links TRBV30 to TRBJ1-2, with TRBD1 matching 9 bases. Germline V gives CDR1 GTSNPN, CDR2 SVGIG (reference sequence). CDR3 length: 15 amino acids. V was pared by 4 bases and J by 2 bases, with 8 bases of the junction left unmatched. CDR3 in DNA: TGTGCCTGGATGAGGGACAGGGCTTTAAACTATGGCTACACCTTC. It specifies CAWMRDRALNYGYTF.

V usage is TRBV18 and J usage is TRBJ2-1, with D possibly TRBD2 on 5 matching bases. Germline lookup yields CDR1 KGHSH and CDR2 LQKENI. The CDR3 loop spans 13 amino acids. Trimming took off 5 bases at V and 5 bases at J, with 10 bases between the two ends. CDR3 region: CASSIVRDNEQFF. CDR3 in DNA: TGTGCCAGCTCAATAGTGCGGGACAATGAGCAGTTCTTC.

The chain uses TRBV6-1 and TRBJ1-5, with unresolved D. The V gene lost 7 bases and the J gene lost 3 bases, with 16 bases spanning the gap. The CDR3 contains 15 residues. Germline V gives CDR1 MNHNS, CDR2 SASEGT. CDR3: CASKFGETNNQPQHF. The CDR3 region has the DNA TGTGCCAGCAAGTTCGGGGAAACGAACAATCAGCCCCAGCATTTT.

V and J are TRBV30 and TRBJ1-4, with D unresolved. Per the germline V gene, CDR1 is GTSNPN and CDR2 is SVGIG (reference sequence). The CDR3 length is 14 residues. Trimming shortened V by 3 bases and J by 1 base, and 9 bases separated the two germline ends. In DNA, the CDR3 is TGTGCCTGGAGCAGAGAGGGAACTAATGAAAAACTGTTTTTT. It yields the protein CAWSREGTNEKLFF.

The chain recombines TRBV19 with TRBJ2-1, with D perhaps TRBD1 (6 bases). The CDR3 is made up of 11 amino acids. V lost 6 bases, J lost 6 bases, and 6 bases lay in between. CDR1 LNHDA and CDR2 SQIVND come from the germline V gene (reference sequence). The CDR3 loop reads CASRGGNEQFF. The CDR3 DNA sequence: TGTGCCAGTAGAGGGGGCAATGAGCAGTTCTTC.